In its sample, the clone carrying this TCR beta chain was seen once. No antigen is known for it. The CDR3 runs to 16 residues. The ends were cut back, 4 bases at V and 5 bases at J, with 18 bases in the middle. Germline V gene lookup returns CDR1 SGHKS and CDR2 YYEKEE (reference sequence). MiXCR was run by TCRdb on the reads, yielding one entry per CDR3 protein. Counted here are hundreds of thousands of distinct CDR3 sequences, 20% to 30% occurring once; the ten biggest clones make up 7% to 9%. The sample belongs to a study of T cell repertoires in cytomegalovirus infection. As for the study in general: Indications came from public TCR beta signatures; they pointed to CMV infection and to a matching HLA type. The study, taken as a whole, reports: HLA-C-restricted CMV-specific TCR beta clonotypes were dominant in the ex vivo response.

The V call is TRBV5-5, the J call TRBJ2-2, with a tentative D call TRBD1 (6 bases). The sample comprised CD8+ T cells from PBMCs. This TCR derives from a human donor in good health (CMV status not recorded). Some clones in this sample may be carry-over from other donors' samples. The CDR3 sequence: CASSLNGADRTGELFF. The DNA of the CDR3 is TGTGCCAGCAGCCTCAACGGAGCGGACAGAACCGGGGAGCTGTTTTTT.